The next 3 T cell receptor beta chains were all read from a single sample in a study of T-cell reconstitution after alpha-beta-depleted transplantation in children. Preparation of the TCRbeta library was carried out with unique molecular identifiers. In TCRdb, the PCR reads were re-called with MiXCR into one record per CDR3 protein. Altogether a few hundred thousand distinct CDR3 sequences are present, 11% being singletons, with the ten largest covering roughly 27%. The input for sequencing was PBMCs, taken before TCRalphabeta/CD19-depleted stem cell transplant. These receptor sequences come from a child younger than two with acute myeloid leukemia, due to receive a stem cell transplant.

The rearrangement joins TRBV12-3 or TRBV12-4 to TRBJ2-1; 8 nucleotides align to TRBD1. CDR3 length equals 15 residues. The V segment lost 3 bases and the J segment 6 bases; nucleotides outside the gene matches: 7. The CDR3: CASSFRTGFGNEQFF. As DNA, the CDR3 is TGTGCCAGCAGTTTCCGGACAGGGTTTGGCAATGAGCAGTTCTTC.

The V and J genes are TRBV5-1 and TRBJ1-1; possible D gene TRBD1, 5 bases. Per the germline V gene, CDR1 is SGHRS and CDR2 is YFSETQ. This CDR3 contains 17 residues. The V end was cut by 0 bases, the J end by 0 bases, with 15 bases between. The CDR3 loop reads CASSLAEWGGMNTEAFF. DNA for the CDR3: TGCGCCAGCAGCTTGGCCGAATGGGGGGGGATGAACACTGAAGCTTTCTTT.

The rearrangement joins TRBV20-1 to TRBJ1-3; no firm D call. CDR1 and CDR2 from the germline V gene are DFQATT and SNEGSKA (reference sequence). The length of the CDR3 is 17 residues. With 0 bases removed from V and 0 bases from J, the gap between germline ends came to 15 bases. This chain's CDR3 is CSARDGGLPYSGNTIYF. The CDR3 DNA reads TGCAGTGCTAGAGATGGAGGGTTACCCTACTCTGGAAACACCATATATTTT.